A single T cell receptor beta chain is shown here with its context. The sample belongs to a study of patients and donors after allogeneic stem cell transplantation. A single record per CDR3 protein comes from TCRdb applying MiXCR to the RT-PCR reads. Among roughly 190,000 distinct CDR3 sequences listed, around two fifths were seen once. This CDR3 has 15 residues. The V gene's germline CDR1 is MNHNS and CDR2 SASEGT. The V and J ends lost 4 bases and 0 bases respectively, with 11 bases between them. The sequencing sample was made of blood, either unsorted or a sorted T cell fraction (not recorded which). This receptor was obtained from a human donor who was either an allogeneic HSCT recipient or a stem cell or donor lymphocyte infusion donor (not recorded which). It is not recorded whose cells these are; they may come from a transplant donor. The V gene is TRBV6-1, the J gene TRBJ2-3; tentatively, D is TRBD1 or TRBD2 (5 bases each). In DNA form, the CDR3 reads TGTGCCAGCAGTGCAAATCGGGACAGCACAGATACGCAGTATTTT. It translates to CASSANRDSTDTQYF.